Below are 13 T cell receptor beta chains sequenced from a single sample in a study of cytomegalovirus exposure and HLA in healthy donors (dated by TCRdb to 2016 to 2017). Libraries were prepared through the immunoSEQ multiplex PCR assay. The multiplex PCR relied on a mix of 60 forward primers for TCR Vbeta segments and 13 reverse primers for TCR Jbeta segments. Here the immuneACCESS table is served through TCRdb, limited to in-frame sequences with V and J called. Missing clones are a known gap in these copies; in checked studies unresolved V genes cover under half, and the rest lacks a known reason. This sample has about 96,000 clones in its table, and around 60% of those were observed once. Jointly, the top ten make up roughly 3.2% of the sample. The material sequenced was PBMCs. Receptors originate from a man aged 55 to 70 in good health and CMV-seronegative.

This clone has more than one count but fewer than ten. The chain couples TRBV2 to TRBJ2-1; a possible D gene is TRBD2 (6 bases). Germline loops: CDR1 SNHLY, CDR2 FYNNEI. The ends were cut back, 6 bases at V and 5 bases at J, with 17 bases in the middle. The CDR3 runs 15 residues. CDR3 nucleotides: TGTGCCAGCAGGCGATTGGGGGGTGGAGACAATGAGCAGTTCTTC. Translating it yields CASRRLGGGDNEQFF. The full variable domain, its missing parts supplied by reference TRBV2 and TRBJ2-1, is EPEVTQTPSHQVTQMGQEVILRCVPISNHLYFYWYRQILGQKVEFLVSFYNNEISEKSEIFDDQFSVERPDGSNFTLKIRSTKLEDSAMYFCASRRLGGGDNEQFFGPGTRLTVL.

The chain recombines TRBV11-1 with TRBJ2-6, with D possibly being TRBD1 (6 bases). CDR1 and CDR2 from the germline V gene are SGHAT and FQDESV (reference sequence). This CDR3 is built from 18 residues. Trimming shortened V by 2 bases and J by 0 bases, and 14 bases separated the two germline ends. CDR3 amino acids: CASSLSAAGDSGANVLTF. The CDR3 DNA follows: TGTGCCAGCAGCTTATCGGCGGCAGGGGACTCTGGGGCCAACGTCCTGACTTTC.

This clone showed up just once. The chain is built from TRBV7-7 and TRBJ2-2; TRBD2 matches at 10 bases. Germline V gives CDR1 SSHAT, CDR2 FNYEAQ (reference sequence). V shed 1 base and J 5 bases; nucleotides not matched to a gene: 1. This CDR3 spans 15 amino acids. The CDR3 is CASSLVAGGTGELFF. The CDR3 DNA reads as TGTGCCAGCAGCTTAGTAGCGGGAGGAACCGGGGAGCTGTTTTTT.

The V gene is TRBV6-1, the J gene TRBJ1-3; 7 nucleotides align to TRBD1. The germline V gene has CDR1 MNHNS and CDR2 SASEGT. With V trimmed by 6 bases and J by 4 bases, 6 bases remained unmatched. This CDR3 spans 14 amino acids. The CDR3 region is CASSLGGAGNTIYF. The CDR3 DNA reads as TGTGCCAGCAGCCTAGGGGGCGCGGGAAACACCATATATTTT.

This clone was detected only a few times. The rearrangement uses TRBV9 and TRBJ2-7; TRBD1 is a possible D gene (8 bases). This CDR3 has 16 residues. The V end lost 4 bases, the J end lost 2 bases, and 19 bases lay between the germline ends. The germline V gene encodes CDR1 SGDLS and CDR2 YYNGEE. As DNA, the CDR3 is TGTGCCAGCAGCCAGGGGGCGGGAGCAGGAACCTACGAGCAGTACTTC. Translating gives CASSQGAGAGTYEQYF. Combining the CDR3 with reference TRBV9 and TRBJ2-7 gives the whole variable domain DSGVTQTPKHLITATGQRVTLRCSPRSGDLSVYWYQQSLDQGLQFLIQYYNGEERAKGNILERFSAQQFPDLHSELNLSSLELGDSALYFCASSQGAGAGTYEQYFGPGTRLTVT.

In DNA, the CDR3 is TGTGCCAGCAGCTTGATCAACTCTGGGGCCAACGTCCTGACTTTC. Translated, it gives CASSLINSGANVLTF. The rearrangement joins TRBV5-6 to TRBJ2-6; D remains ambiguous. The CDR3 covers 15 residues. Germline CDR1 and CDR2: SGHDT and YYEEEE. V lost 1 base to trimming and J lost 0 bases, with 5 bases between them.

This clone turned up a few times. The CDR3 nucleotides read TGTGCCAGCAGCCCCGCCTGGGCAGGGGGAAACACCATATATTTT. Its translation: CASSPAWAGGNTIYF. The chain is built from TRBV7-2 and TRBJ1-3; D is possibly TRBD1 (5 bases). CDR3 size: 15 residues. Germline loops: CDR1 SGHTA, CDR2 FQGNSA. V was shortened by 5 bases and J by 4 bases, with 15 bases between the two germline ends. Full variable domain (outside the CDR3, taken from reference TRBV7-2 and TRBJ1-3): GAGVSQSPSNKVTEKGKDVELRCDPISGHTALYWYRQSLGQGLEFLIYFQGNSAPDKSGLPSDRFSAERTGGSVSTLTIQRTQQEDSAVYLCASSPAWAGGNTIYFGEGSWLTVV.

The DNA for the CDR3 is TGTGCCAGCAGCCCCCGGGACAGGGGATCCTACGAGCAGTACTTC. Its translation: CASSPRDRGSYEQYF. The J gene is TRBJ2-7, the V gene TRBV11-3; 10 bases map to TRBD1. CDR3 size: 15 residues. The V gene's germline CDR1 is SGHNT and CDR2 YENEEA. The ends lost 5 bases at V and 1 base at J; junction bases unmatched: 5.

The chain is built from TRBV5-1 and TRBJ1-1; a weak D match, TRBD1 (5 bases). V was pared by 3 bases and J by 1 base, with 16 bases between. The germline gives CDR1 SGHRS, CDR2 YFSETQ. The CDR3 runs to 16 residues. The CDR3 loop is CASSSGVGSSNTEAFF. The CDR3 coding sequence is TGCGCCAGCAGCTCGGGGGTGGGGTCATCGAACACTGAAGCTTTCTTT.

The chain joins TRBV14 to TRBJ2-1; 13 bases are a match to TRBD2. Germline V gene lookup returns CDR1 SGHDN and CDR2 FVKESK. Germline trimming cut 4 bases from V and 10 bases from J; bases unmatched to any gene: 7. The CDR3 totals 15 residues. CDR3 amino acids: CASSLLAGGLGEQFF. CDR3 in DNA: TGTGCCAGCAGCCTACTAGCGGGGGGGCTAGGGGAGCAGTTCTTC.

As DNA, the CDR3 is TGCGCCAGCTATGGTAGCGGGGTTCGGACCGGGGAGCTGTTTTTT. This sequence encodes CASYGSGVRTGELFF. The chain uses TRBV10-2 and TRBJ2-2, with TRBD2 identical over 8 bases. V was pared by 8 bases and J by 5 bases, with 10 bases of the junction left unmatched. Germline V gives CDR1 WSHSY, CDR2 SAAADI. This CDR3 spans 15 amino acids.

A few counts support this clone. CDR3 coding DNA: TGCGCCAGCAGCCAAGATACCCAGGGGCTGTATCAGCCCCAGCATTTT. Translated, it gives CASSQDTQGLYQPQHF. This rearrangement joins TRBV4-1 to TRBJ1-5; a possible D gene is TRBD1 (6 bases). Germline assignment: CDR1 MGHRA and CDR2 YSYEKL. Trimming removed 0 bases from V and 5 bases from J, with 14 bases in between. The CDR3 is made up of 16 amino acids.

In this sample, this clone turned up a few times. The CDR3 protein is CASQGRGYEQYF. CDR3 sequence (DNA): TGTGCCAGTCAGGGAAGAGGCTACGAGCAGTACTTC. V and J are TRBV6-6 and TRBJ2-7; D may be TRBD1 (5 bases). In germline, CDR1 is MNHNY, CDR2 SVGAGI (reference sequence). The CDR3 consists of 12 residues. The germline V and J ends were trimmed by 9 bases and 3 bases, with 12 bases remaining between them.